A single sample is the source of the 17 T cell receptor beta chains below, sequenced in a study of T cell responses to AZD1222 COVID-19 vaccine listed by TCRdb under 2021. The library was generated by the immunoSEQ multiplex PCR assay. TCRdb stores this immuneACCESS table with in-frame sequences only. Part of the clones is absent; in the studies checked, under half of the shortfall reflects unresolved V genes, and no reason is known for the rest. The sample table lists approximately 100,000 clones, approximately 89% of them with a count of one. In total, the top ten clones hold about 10% of the sample. This specimen's time point label, per the study, means: about 28 days (+/-7) after the second vaccine dose. The sample here was peripheral blood, taken 28 days after the second AZD1222 dose. Receptors originate from an adult who received the AZD1222 COVID-19 vaccine.

V gene TRBV30 combines with J gene TRBJ2-3, with a weak D call TRBD2 (7 bases). CDR3 length equals 14 residues. CDR1 GTSNPN and CDR2 SVGIG come from the germline V gene (reference sequence). Trimming shortened V by 0 bases and J by 5 bases, and 12 bases separated the two germline ends. CDR3 nucleotide sequence: TGTGCCTGGAGTGTAGGGGGGGCGGGAGATACGCAGTATTTT. Translation: CAWSVGGAGDTQYF. Drawing the rest from reference TRBV30 and TRBJ2-3, the complete variable domain is SQTIHQWPATLVQPVGSPLSLECTVEGTSNPNLYWYRQAAGRGLQLLFYSVGIGQISSEVPQNLSASRPQDRQFILSSKKLLLSDSGFYLCAWSVGGAGDTQYFGPGTRLTVL.

The chain is built from TRBV5-1 and TRBJ1-2, with unresolved D. There are 15 residues in the CDR3. V was pared by 3 bases and J by 8 bases, with 20 bases between. The germline CDR1 and CDR2 sequences are SGHRS and YFSETQ. CDR3 nucleotides: TGCGCCAGCAGCTCGTCCCTCGGCTCCCCCGGAGGCTACACCTTC. Translated, it gives CASSSSLGSPGGYTF. The variable domain in full, completed from reference TRBV5-1 and TRBJ1-2, reads KAGVTQTPRYLIKTRGQQVTLSCSPISGHRSVSWYQQTPGQGLQFLFEYFSETQRNKGNFPGRFSGRQFSNSRSEMNVSTLELGDSALYLCASSSSLGSPGGYTFGSGTRLTVV.

The chain is built from TRBV5-4 and TRBJ1-2; D is uncertain. Germline values: CDR1 SGHNT, CDR2 YYREEE (reference sequence). This CDR3 is built from 12 residues. Trimming shortened V by 6 bases and J by 5 bases, and 11 bases separated the two germline ends. Here the CDR3 reads CASNLEGYGYTF. CDR3 bases: TGTGCCAGCAACCTTGAAGGGTATGGCTACACCTTC.

The rearrangement links TRBV5-6 to TRBJ1-3; D gene ambiguous. Trimming took off 1 base at V and 3 bases at J, with 8 bases between the two ends. This CDR3 spans 14 amino acids. Germline loops: CDR1 SGHDT, CDR2 YYEEEE. The CDR3 is CASSLFGLGNTIYF. The CDR3 nucleotides are TGTGCCAGCAGCTTGTTTGGGCTTGGAAACACCATATATTTT.

The chain couples TRBV7-2 to TRBJ2-7; 7 bases map to TRBD1. Trimming cost V 4 bases and J 4 bases; bases outside gene matches: 7. Germline CDR1 reads SGHTA; CDR2 reads FQGNSA. The CDR3 has 14 amino acids. Here the CDR3 DNA reads TGTGCCAGCAGCTCCAGGGGGATGGGGTACGAGCAGTACTTC. As protein: CASSSRGMGYEQYF.

CDR3 coding DNA: TGTGCCACCAGTGATTTACAGGGGGCCAAAAACATTCAGTACTTC. It encodes CATSDLQGAKNIQYF. The chain recombines TRBV24-1 with TRBJ2-4, with TRBD1 matching 7 bases. CDR3 size: 15 residues. The germline V gene has CDR1 KGHDR and CDR2 SFDVKD. The J segment lost 1 base and the V segment lost 1 base, leaving 0 bases of the junction unmatched.

The V call is TRBV3-1 (or the pseudogene TRBV3-2), the J call TRBJ2-1; the D call may be TRBD1 or TRBD2 (5 bases each). The CDR3 loop spans 15 amino acids. The V gene's germline CDR1 is LGHDT and CDR2 YNNKEL (reference sequence). V lost 4 bases to trimming and J lost 5 bases, with 15 bases between them. CDR3 region: CASSRGVIWDNEQFF. DNA of the CDR3: TGTGCCAGCAGCCGAGGGGTTATATGGGACAATGAGCAGTTCTTC.

V usage is TRBV7-9 and J usage is TRBJ1-3; weak D call: TRBD1 (5 bases). The CDR3 runs to 16 residues. V was trimmed by 7 bases and J by 0 bases, leaving 16 bases between them. Germline V gives CDR1 SEHNR, CDR2 FQNEAQ (reference sequence). CDR3 in amino acids: CASTSLVGDSGNTIYF. The CDR3 bases are TGTGCCAGCACCTCTTTAGTAGGGGACTCTGGAAACACCATATATTTT.

The chain joins TRBV30 to TRBJ1-6, with 10 bases aligning to TRBD1. CDR3 size: 16 residues. Trimming at V came to 3 bases and at J to 7 bases, leaving 9 bases not matched to a gene. CDR1 is GTSNPN and CDR2 is SVGIG in the germline V gene (reference sequence). The CDR3 is CAWRRGQGTENSPLHF. DNA of the CDR3: TGTGCCTGGAGGAGGGGACAGGGGACGGAAAATTCACCCCTCCACTTT.

The chain combines TRBV19 with TRBJ1-5, with a weak D call TRBD1 (6 bases). The V end was cut by 7 bases, the J end by 1 base, with 23 bases between. The CDR3 contains 18 residues. CDR1 LNHDA and CDR2 SQIVND come from the germline V gene (reference sequence). CDR3: CASKSQRGAITSNQPQHF. DNA for the CDR3: TGTGCCAGTAAATCGCAGAGGGGGGCGATTACAAGCAATCAGCCCCAGCATTTT.

The sample holds one count of this clone. This chain joins TRBV21-1 and TRBJ2-7; the table's D call, TRBD1, was not checked against the DNA. TRBV21-1 is a pseudogene locus. The CDR3 is 17 residues long. CDR3 protein: CASSKLNLGRDSYEQYF. CDR3 in DNA: TGTGCCAGCAGCAAATTGAATCTGGGGCGCGACTCCTACGAGCAGTACTTC.

This clone turned up a few times. The chain couples TRBV4-3 to TRBJ1-2; D perhaps matches TRBD1 (5 bases). Germline V gene data show CDR1 as LGHNA and CDR2 as YSLEER. The V and J ends lost 0 bases and 4 bases respectively, with 9 bases between them. This CDR3 is 14 amino acids long. Here the CDR3 DNA reads TGCGCCAGCAGCCAAGATATTGGGACCTATGGCTACACCTTC. Translated, it gives CASSQDIGTYGYTF.

The chain's CDR3 is CASSARLAGGRNEQYF. In DNA form, the CDR3 reads TGTGCCAGCAGTGCCCGACTAGCGGGAGGAAGAAACGAGCAGTACTTC. The chain employs TRBV28 and TRBJ2-7, with 13 bases identical to TRBD2. Per germline, CDR1 MDHEN and CDR2 SYDVKM. This CDR3 spans 16 amino acids. J gave up 5 bases and V 5 bases, and 9 bases lay outside the gene matches.

The gene calls are TRBV4-3 and TRBJ2-2, with 10 bases that match TRBD2. J was trimmed by 4 bases and V by 2 bases; bases with no gene match: 4. The V gene's germline CDR1 is LGHNA and CDR2 YSLEER. The CDR3 spans 16 residues. CDR3 sequence (DNA): TGCGCCAGCAGCCAAACCCGGACTAGCGGCACCGGGGAGCTGTTTTTT. Translation gives CASSQTRTSGTGELFF.

V is TRBV6-5 and J is TRBJ1-1, with 8 bases that match TRBD1. The trim removed 6 bases at V and 13 bases at J, leaving 13 bases unmatched. The CDR3 covers 13 residues. CDR1 is MNHEY, CDR2 SVGAGI, per germline. The CDR3 bases are TGTGCCAGCAGACGACAGGGGACCGAAGATGATTTCTTT. It translates to CASRRQGTEDDFF.

The chain combines TRBV3-1 (or the pseudogene TRBV3-2) with TRBJ1-1, with no clear D. The CDR3 totals 13 residues. Per germline, CDR1 LGHDT and CDR2 YNNKEL (reference sequence). The ends were cut back, 1 base at V and 6 bases at J, with 9 bases in the middle. CDR3 nucleotides: TGTGCCAGCAGCCAAGGGTCCGGGGCTGAAGCTTTCTTT. It encodes CASSQGSGAEAFF.

The V and J genes are TRBV19 and TRBJ2-7; 8 positions match TRBD1. V was pared by 5 bases and J by 6 bases, with 6 bases of the junction left unmatched. CDR3 length: 13 residues. Germline loops: CDR1 LNHDA, CDR2 SQIVND (reference sequence). The CDR3 protein is CASSEATGVEQYF. In nucleotides, the CDR3 is TGTGCCAGTAGTGAAGCGACAGGGGTCGAGCAGTACTTC.